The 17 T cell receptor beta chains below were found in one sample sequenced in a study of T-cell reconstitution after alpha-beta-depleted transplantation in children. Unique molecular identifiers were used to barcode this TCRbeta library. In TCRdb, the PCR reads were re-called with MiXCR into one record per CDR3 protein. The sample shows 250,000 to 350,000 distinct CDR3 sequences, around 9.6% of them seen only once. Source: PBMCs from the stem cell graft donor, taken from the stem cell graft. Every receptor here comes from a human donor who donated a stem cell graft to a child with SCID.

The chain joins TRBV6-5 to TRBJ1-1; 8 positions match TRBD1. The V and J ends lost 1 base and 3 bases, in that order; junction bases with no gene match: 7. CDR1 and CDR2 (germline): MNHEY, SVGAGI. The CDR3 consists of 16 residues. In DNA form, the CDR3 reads TGTGCCAGCAGTTACTTCGGCAGGGGGCCTGACACTGAAGCTTTCTTT. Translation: CASSYFGRGPDTEAFF.

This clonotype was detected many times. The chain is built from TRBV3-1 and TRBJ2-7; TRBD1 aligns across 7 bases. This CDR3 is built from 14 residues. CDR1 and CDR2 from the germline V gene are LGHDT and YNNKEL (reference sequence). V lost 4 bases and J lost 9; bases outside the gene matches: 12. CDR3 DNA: TGTGCCAGCAGCCTACAGGGGATACAAGGCGTGCAGTACTTC. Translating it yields CASSLQGIQGVQYF.

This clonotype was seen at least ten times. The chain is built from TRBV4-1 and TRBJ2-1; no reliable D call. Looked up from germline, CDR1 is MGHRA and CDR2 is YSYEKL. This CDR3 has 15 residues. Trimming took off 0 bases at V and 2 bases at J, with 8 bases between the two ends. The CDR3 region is CASSQDDQPYNEQFF. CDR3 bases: TGCGCCAGCAGCCAAGATGATCAGCCCTACAATGAGCAGTTCTTC.

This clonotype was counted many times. CDR3 loop: CASRLTANTEAFF. The CDR3 coding sequence is TGTGCCAGCAGACTTACAGCAAACACTGAAGCTTTCTTT. V gene TRBV12-3 or TRBV12-4 combines with J gene TRBJ1-1; D call uncertain. The germline V and J ends were trimmed by 6 bases and 2 bases, with 10 bases remaining between them. This CDR3 region has 13 residues.

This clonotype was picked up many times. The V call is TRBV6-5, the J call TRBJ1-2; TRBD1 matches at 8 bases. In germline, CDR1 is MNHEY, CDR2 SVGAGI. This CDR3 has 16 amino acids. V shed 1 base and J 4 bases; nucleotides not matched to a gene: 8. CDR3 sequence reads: CASSYLPAGQAYGYTF. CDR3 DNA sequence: TGTGCCAGCAGTTACTTGCCCGCGGGACAGGCCTATGGCTACACCTTC.

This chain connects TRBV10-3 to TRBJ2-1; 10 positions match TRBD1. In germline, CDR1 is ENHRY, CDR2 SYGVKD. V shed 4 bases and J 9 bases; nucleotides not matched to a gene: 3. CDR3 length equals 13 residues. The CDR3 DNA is TGTGCCATCAGTGGAGACAGGGGGCTTGAGCAGTTCTTC. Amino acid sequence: CAISGDRGLEQFF.

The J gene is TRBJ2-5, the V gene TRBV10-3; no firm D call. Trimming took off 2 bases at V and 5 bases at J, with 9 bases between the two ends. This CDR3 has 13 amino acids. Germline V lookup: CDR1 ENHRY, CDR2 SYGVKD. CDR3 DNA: TGTGCCATCAGTGAGGACCCTCCCGAGACCCAGTACTTC. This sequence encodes CAISEDPPETQYF.

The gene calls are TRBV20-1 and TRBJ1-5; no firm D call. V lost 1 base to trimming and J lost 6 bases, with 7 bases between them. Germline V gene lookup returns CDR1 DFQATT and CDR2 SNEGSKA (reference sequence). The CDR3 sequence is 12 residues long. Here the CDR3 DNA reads TGCAGTGCTAGAGGAGGAAGTCAGCCCCAGCATTTT. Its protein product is CSARGGSQPQHF.

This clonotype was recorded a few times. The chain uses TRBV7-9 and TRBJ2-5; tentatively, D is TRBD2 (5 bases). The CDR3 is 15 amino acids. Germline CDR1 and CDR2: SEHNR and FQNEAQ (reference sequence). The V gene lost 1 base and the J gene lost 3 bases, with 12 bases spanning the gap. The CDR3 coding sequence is TGTGCCAGCAGCTTAGGACCCGAGGGAAAAGAGACCCAGTACTTC. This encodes CASSLGPEGKETQYF.

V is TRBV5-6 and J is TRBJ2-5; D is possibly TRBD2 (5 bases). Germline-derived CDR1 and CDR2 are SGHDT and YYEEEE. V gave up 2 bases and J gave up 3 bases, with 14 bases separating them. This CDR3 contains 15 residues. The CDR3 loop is CASSFGGGSEETQYF. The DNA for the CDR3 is TGTGCCAGCAGCTTCGGCGGAGGCTCAGAAGAGACCCAGTACTTC.

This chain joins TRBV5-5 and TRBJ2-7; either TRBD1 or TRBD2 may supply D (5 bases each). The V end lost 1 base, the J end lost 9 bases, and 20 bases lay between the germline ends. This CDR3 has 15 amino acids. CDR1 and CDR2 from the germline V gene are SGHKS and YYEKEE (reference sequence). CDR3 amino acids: CASSLYGATSTWQYF. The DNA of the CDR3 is TGTGCCAGCAGCTTGTACGGGGCCACATCTACGTGGCAGTACTTC.

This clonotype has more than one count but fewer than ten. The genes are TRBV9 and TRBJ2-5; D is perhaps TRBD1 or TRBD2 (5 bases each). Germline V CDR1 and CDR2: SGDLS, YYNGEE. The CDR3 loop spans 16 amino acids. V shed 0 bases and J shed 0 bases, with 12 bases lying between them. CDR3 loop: CASSVAVREYQETQYF. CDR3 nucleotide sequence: TGTGCCAGCAGCGTAGCTGTCAGGGAGTACCAAGAGACCCAGTACTTC.

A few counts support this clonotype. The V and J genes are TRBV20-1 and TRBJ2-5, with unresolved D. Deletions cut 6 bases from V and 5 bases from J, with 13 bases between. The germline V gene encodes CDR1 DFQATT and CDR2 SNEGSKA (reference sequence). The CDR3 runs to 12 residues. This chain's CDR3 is CSAPGQIETQYF. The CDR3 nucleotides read TGCAGTGCCCCGGGCCAGATCGAGACCCAGTACTTC.

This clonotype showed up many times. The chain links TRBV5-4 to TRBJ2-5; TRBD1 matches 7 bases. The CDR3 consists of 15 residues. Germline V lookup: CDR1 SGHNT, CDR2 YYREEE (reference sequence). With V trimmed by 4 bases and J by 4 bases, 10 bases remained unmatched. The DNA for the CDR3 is TGTGCCAGCAGCGTGGGACAGCCTAGGAGAGAGACCCAGTACTTC. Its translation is CASSVGQPRRETQYF. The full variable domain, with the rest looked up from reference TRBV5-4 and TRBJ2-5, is ETGVTQSPTHLIKTRGQQVTLRCSSQSGHNTVSWYQQALGQGPQFIFQYYREEENGRGNFPPRFSGLQFPNYSSELNVNALELDDSALYLCASSVGQPRRETQYFGPGTRLLVL.

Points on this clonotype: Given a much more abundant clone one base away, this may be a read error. CDR3 region: CASMGQAGSHLHF. The CDR3 DNA is TGCGCCAGCATGGGACAGGCCGGTTCACACCTCCACTTT. This sequence joins TRBV10-2 and TRBJ1-6, with TRBD1 matching over 8 bases. The CDR3 spans 13 residues. The germline V gene encodes CDR1 WSHSY and CDR2 SAAADI.

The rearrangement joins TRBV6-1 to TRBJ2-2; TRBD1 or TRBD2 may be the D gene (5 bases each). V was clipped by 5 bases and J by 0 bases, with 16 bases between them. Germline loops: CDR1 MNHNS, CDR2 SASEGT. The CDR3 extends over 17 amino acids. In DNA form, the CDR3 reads TGTGCCAGCAGTCCCCTGGCCGGGGCAGCGAACACCGGGGAGCTGTTTTTT. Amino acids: CASSPLAGAANTGELFF.

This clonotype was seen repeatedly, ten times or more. The CDR3 region is CASSQDRVQPQHF. CDR3 in DNA: TGTGCCAGCAGCCAAGATAGGGTTCAGCCCCAGCATTTT. J is TRBJ1-5 and V is TRBV3-1; D unclear. CDR3 length equals 13 residues. The germline V gene encodes CDR1 LGHDT and CDR2 YNNKEL (reference sequence). V was clipped by 0 bases and J by 6 bases, with 6 bases between them.